Shown below are 2 T cell receptor beta chains from a single sample sequenced in a study of T cells in Graves' hyperthyroidism and ophthalmopathy. TCR beta CDR3 region amplification was performed from RNA transcripts. HTBI primers drove first-round RT-PCR of the TCR CDR3. MiXCR, applied by TCRdb to the multiplex PCR reads, yields one record per CDR3 protein. The profile shows around 540,000 distinct CDR3 sequences, 46% of them singletons. Material for sequencing was peripheral blood or thyroid tissue (not recorded which). The receptors were gathered from a woman under 30 with Graves' hyperthyroidism.

This clonotype appeared many times. The gene calls are TRBV7-9 and TRBJ2-5; 8 nucleotides align to TRBD2. The germline gives CDR1 SEHNR, CDR2 FQNEAQ (reference sequence). This CDR3 is built from 13 residues. With 3 bases clipped from V and 5 bases from J, the junction kept 2 bases outside the gene matches. CDR3 DNA sequence: TGTGCCAGCAGCTTGGGACTAGGGGAGACCCAGTACTTC. Translation: CASSLGLGETQYF. Supplemented by reference TRBV7-9 and TRBJ2-5, the full variable domain reads DTGVSQNPRHKITKRGQNVTFRCDPISEHNRLYWYRQTLGQGPEFLTYFQNEAQLEKSRLLSDRFSAERPKGSFSTLEIQRTEQGDSAMYLCASSLGLGETQYFGPGTRLLVL.

This chain connects TRBV20-1 to TRBJ2-2; TRBD2 matches 10 bases. CDR1 and CDR2 from the germline V gene are DFQATT and SNEGSKA (reference sequence). V was pared by 4 bases and J by 7 bases, with 6 bases of the junction left unmatched. The CDR3 runs to 14 residues. The CDR3 is CSATGTSAFGELFF. CDR3 coding DNA: TGCAGTGCTACCGGGACTAGCGCGTTCGGGGAGCTGTTTTTT.